This T cell receptor (beta chain) was recovered during a study of blood T cells in healthy people across ages (dated by TCRdb to 2015 to 2017). Describing the broader study: In model experiments, template switching captured roughly one uniquely barcoded TCR beta cDNA molecule for every two T cells. The study measured age-related changes in TCR beta repertoire diversity using deep sequencing normalized with unique cDNA molecular identifiers. The donors were split into four age groups: young (average around 15 years), middle-aged (39), aged (approximately 60) and long-lived (over 80). Donors of different ages were randomly distributed across sequencing lanes to avoid experimental bias. Using the same blood draw, the study looked at two additional independent replicas of 1 million unique cDNA reads for two donors, one aged 18 to 30 and the other aged 80 or older.

Systemically healthy Caucasian individuals from Russia, over 30 in total and aged about 6 to 90 years, were included as donors. Each donor gave about 9.2 milliliters of peripheral blood, drawn into EDTA-treated Vacutainer tubes. PBMCs were isolated by Ficoll-Paque density-gradient centrifugation, with at least 6.5 million obtained per sample. Trizol reagent was used to extract total RNA from the PBMCs, yielding at least 5.5 micrograms per sample. Naive CD45RAhigh/CD27high T cell percentages were measured by flow cytometry on a PBMC aliquot from every donor. The method was 5' RACE. Sequencing used an Illumina HiSeq 2500. A second PCR of roughly 6 to 12 cycles was run with a J-beta primer mix and a sample-barcoded 5' primer. A unique molecular identifier was introduced onto each TCR beta cDNA molecule by a template-switch 5' adaptor carrying 12 random nucleotides. Each sample yielded at least 3 million CDR3-containing paired-end reads. The Mint cDNA synthesis kit, primed by a TRBC-specific oligonucleotide, was used to synthesize first-strand cDNA from all RNA. Following uracil-DNA glycosylase treatment, a first 18-cycle PCR with universal primers M1SS and BC2_uni_R was performed on all cDNA. On the study's bioinformatics: For normalization, 1 million high-quality reads were randomly selected from each sample, with every read carrying a distinct molecular identifier. Reads sharing molecular identifiers were discarded rather than binned into consensus sequences. CDR3 identification, clonotype clustering and error correction used MiTCR with a Q25 quality threshold and the strictest error-elimination algorithm. A nonparametric unseen species model with Euler transformation was used to estimate a lower bound on total TCR beta diversity. The public reads were quality trimmed at Q25 with fastp and then assembled into clones with MiXCR by TCRdb, keeping productive beta chains. CDR3 protein sequences are deduplicated, and each keeps its most common genes and DNA. The V and J calls and clone size are TCRdb's, not the authors'. The sample has approximately 360,000 distinct CDR3 sequences on record, roughly half of them singletons. The ten largest clones represent around 53% of the sample.

Study-wide conclusions, independent of this receptor: As age increased, observed TCR beta diversity per million T cells dropped in a roughly linear way, and a significant reduction was already evident by age around 41. Estimates of total diversity based on one million sequenced T cells were regarded as lower bounds and as underestimates. Observed TCR beta diversity correlated strongly with the percentage of naive T cells measured by flow cytometry. Because the CMV infection status of the donors was unknown, age-related changes in expanded clonotypes may potentially have been confounded. The long-lived group showed more naive CD4+ T cells, fewer expanded clones and increased TCR diversity than the aged group, suggesting age selection. Conclusive comparison of naive and antigen-experienced compartments was prevented by the profiling of bulk unsorted PBMCs.

Points on this clonotype: What antigen it recognizes has not been identified. Within one base of it there is no much larger clone, and no base qualities were kept.

The CDR3 measures 15 amino acids from cysteine to phenylalanine. The sequence is cut down to CDR3 DNA, 45 bases in frame from base 1. CDR1 and CDR2 are read off the germline V gene as SGDLS and YYNGEE. Trimming takes 3 bases from V and 3 bases from J, and the germline ends sit 13 bases apart. This receptor chain uses TRBV9 and TRBJ1-5; possibly the D gene is TRBD1, per 6 matching bases. The sample consisted of blood. This receptor was taken from a man in his fifties or sixties in good health. Read as DNA, the sequence is TGTGCCAGCAGCGGAGGCGGACAGAACAATCAGCCCCAGCATTTT. This translates into CASSGGGQNNQPQHF.